The entry below gives a single T cell receptor beta chain sequence along with its context. Its antigen is not known. Germline V gives CDR1 SGHKS, CDR2 YYEKEE (reference sequence). The junction had 13 bases not matched to a gene; V was cut back by 5 bases and J by 1 base. This CDR3 spans 18 amino acids. The method was immunoSEQ multiplex PCR; TCRdb's version includes in-frame clones alone and lacks a portion of them. The sample includes fewer than 50,000 clones, 65% to 90% of them seen just once. This entry comes from a study of STAT5B mutations in CD4+ large granular lymphocyte leukemia. For the study at large: The CDR3 'QG' motif was associated with a particular HLA allele among healthy donors. Whole-study results and caveats: Without HLA matching, higher CD4+ than CD8+ T-LGLL clonality could reflect small sample size.

The chain links TRBV5-5 to TRBJ2-2; 8 nucleotides match TRBD1. The source of this sequence is a human donor in good health. The sequencing sample was made of CD4+ T cells from blood buffy coats. This chain's CDR3 is CASSSSRTGGRNTGELFF. DNA for the CDR3: TGTGCCAGCAGTTCATCACGTACAGGGGGGAGGAACACCGGGGAGCTGTTTTTT.